These T cell receptor beta chains were read from a single sample in a study of shared clonotypes between healthy human individuals. Sequencing was performed with immunoSEQ multiplex PCR; in TCRdb, only in-frame clones are kept and a portion is missing. Of hundreds of thousands of clones in the sample, around 72% were seen once. The sequenced sample consisted of memory CD4+ T cells sorted from blood. All receptors come from a woman younger than 45 in good health. Each CDR3 is given with its conserved first and last residue. A D gene is named only where the DNA matches it firmly. Clone sizes are given selectively: once, few, many, or a class where the clone is expanded.

D gene | J gene | V gene | clone size | CDR3 DNA | CDR3 protein
TRBD2 | TRBJ2-1 | TRBV28 | NA | TGTGCCAGCAGCACCCCGGGACAGGGGGGACTAGCGGGAGCCCGGTCTGAGCAGTTCTTC | CASSTPGQGGLAGARSEQFF
NA | TRBJ1-5 | TRBV6-6 | NA | TGTGCCAGCGCAGAGGGGTCGAAGCCCCAGCATTTT | CASAEGSKPQHF
TRBD1 | TRBJ2-1 | TRBV27 | NA | TGTGCCAGCAGTCAGGACAGGGGGCTCCTAAGCAATGAGCAGTTCTTC | CASSQDRGLLSNEQFF
NA | TRBJ2-3 | TRBV6-5 | few | TGTGCCAGCAGCCTCATCAGCGGAGGAGATACGCAGTATTTT | CASSLISGGDTQYF
TRBD2 | TRBJ2-1 | TRBV7-3 | NA | TGTGCCAGCAGCTTAGGGGGAGGGCCTAATGAGCAGTTCTTC | CASSLGGGPNEQFF
NA | TRBJ2-7 | TRBV6-6 | NA | TGTGCCAGCAGCGGCCGGGAGAGCTGGAACGAGCAGTACTTC | CASSGRESWNEQYF
NA | TRBJ2-7 | TRBV7-9 | NA | TGTGCCAGCAGCCCGCCGTTACTCATGGTTCGTTCATCCGAGCAGTACTTC | CASSPPLLMVRSSEQYF
NA | TRBJ1-1 | TRBV5-1 | NA | TGCGCCAGCAGCTTGGTCCCCAAGAACACTGAAGCTTTCTTT | CASSLVPKNTEAFF
TRBD2 | TRBJ2-3 | TRBV27 | NA | TGTGCCAGCAGTTTTGTAGCGGGAGGCGTGAGGGATACGCAGTATTTT | CASSFVAGGVRDTQYF
TRBD2 | TRBJ2-1 | TRBV29-1 | NA | TGCAGCGCAAATTTAGCGGGAGTCCGTTTATACTACAATGAGCAGTTCTTC | CSANLAGVRLYYNEQFF
TRBD2 | TRBJ2-7 | TRBV14 | NA | TGTGCCAGCAGCCCACTAGCGGGAGAACGATCCTACGAGCAGTACTTC | CASSPLAGERSYEQYF
TRBD2 | TRBJ2-7 | TRBV13 | NA | TGTGCCAGTGGGACTAGCGGGAGTTACGAGCAGTACTTC | CASGTSGSYEQYF
NA | TRBJ2-1 | TRBV11-2 | NA | TGTGCCAGCAGCTTAGGATCGGGTTTTGGTGAGCAGTTCTTC | CASSLGSGFGEQFF
NA | TRBJ2-1 | TRBV28 | NA | TGTGCCAGCGGGACGGCACTAAGGCAGTTCTTC | CASGTALRQFF
NA | TRBJ1-1 | TRBV7-9 | few | TGTGCCAGCAGCCCGGGACCGGACACTGAAGCTTTCTTT | CASSPGPDTEAFF
TRBD2 | TRBJ2-1 | TRBV2 | NA | TGTGCCAGCCAACGAACCGGGACTACAAATGAGCAGTTCTTC | CASQRTGTTNEQFF
NA | TRBJ1-1 | TRBV5-4 | once | TGTGCCAGCAGCCGTTGGGCCGTTGTAGCTGAAGCTTTCTTT | CASSRWAVVAEAFF
NA | TRBJ2-2 | TRBV5-1 | once | TGCGCCAGCAGCAGGGACCAGTCGGGGCGGTTGACCGGGGAGCTGTTTTTT | CASSRDQSGRLTGELFF